The 28 T cell receptor beta chains presented below share a single source sample, sequenced in a study of monozygotic twins with inflammatory bowel disease. TCRdb re-called the 5' RACE reads; one entry per CDR3 protein, DNA not given. The sample table sets out approximately 150,000 distinct CDR3 sequences. Sequencing input: blood. These TCRs come from a human donor with ulcerative colitis or Crohn's disease, or a healthy co-twin of an affected twin (not recorded which).

The J gene is TRBJ2-2, the V gene TRBV5-1; TCRdb's assignment of TRBD1 cannot be checked, as there is no DNA. This CDR3 is built from 13 residues. CDR1 and CDR2 from the germline V gene are SGHRS and YFSETQ. The CDR3 sequence is CASTPQGSGELFF.

The chain is built from TRBV6-5 and TRBJ1-6. Germline CDR1 is MNHEY and CDR2 is SVGAGI. There are 17 residues in the CDR3. CDR3: CASSYWPKSSYNSPLHF.

The J gene is TRBJ1-3, the V gene TRBV20-1. Germline V CDR1 and CDR2: DFQATT, SNEGSKA (reference sequence). The CDR3 has 14 residues. This CDR3 is CSARDRRDGNTIYF.

V gene TRBV6-5 combines with J gene TRBJ2-3; there is no DNA to check the TCRdb D call of TRBD2. Looked up from germline, CDR1 is MNHEY and CDR2 is SVGAGI. CDR3 length: 17 residues. The CDR3 sequence: CASSSGLAGGGRDTQYF.

The rearrangement joins TRBV5-1 to TRBJ1-1; the D call of TRBD1 rests on TCRdb alone, since no DNA is present to check it. This CDR3 comprises 13 residues. Per the germline V gene, CDR1 is SGHRS and CDR2 is YFSETQ. CDR3 region: CASSLAGDTEAFF.

This chain joins TRBV6-5 and TRBJ2-7; absent DNA, TCRdb's TRBD1 call cannot be checked. Germline V gene data show CDR1 as MNHEY and CDR2 as SVGAGI. This CDR3 region has 17 residues. The CDR3 is CASSYKWTGVYLYEQYF.

This chain uses TRBV28 with TRBJ2-7; TCRdb designates TRBD2, a call that cannot be tested without DNA. Germline CDR1 MDHEN, CDR2 SYDVKM. This CDR3 contains 16 residues. CDR3 loop: CASSSATSGISYEQYF.

The chain combines TRBV6-2 or TRBV6-3 with TRBJ1-5; TCRdb returns TRBD1, unconfirmable since there is no DNA. The CDR3 length is 13 residues. Germline assignment: CDR1 MNHEY and CDR2 SVGEGT. The CDR3 sequence: CASQQDSNQPQHF.

The chain has TRBV9 and TRBJ2-7; TCRdb's assignment of TRBD1 cannot be checked, as there is no DNA. The germline V gene has CDR1 SGDLS and CDR2 YYNGEE. There are 16 residues in the CDR3. The CDR3 here is CASSVKPGYPFYEQYF.

The chain links TRBV5-6 to TRBJ2-1; the TRBD2 assignment by TCRdb is unverifiable without DNA. Per the germline V gene, CDR1 is SGHDT and CDR2 is YYEEEE. The CDR3 is made up of 15 amino acids. Here the CDR3 reads CASSARAGIYNEQFF.

CDR3 amino acids: CASSPGTGALTGYGYTF. The genes are TRBV3-1 and TRBJ1-2; TCRdb's D call of TRBD1 is untestable without DNA. The CDR3 covers 17 residues. Germline values: CDR1 LGHDT, CDR2 YNNKEL (reference sequence).

V and J are TRBV18 and TRBJ2-5; the TCRdb call, TRBD1, lacks DNA for checking. The CDR3 is 14 residues long. CDR1 and CDR2 from the germline V gene are KGHSH and LQKENI. CDR3 amino acids: CASSPLSSGETQYF.

This rearrangement joins TRBV20-1 to TRBJ1-3. Germline CDR1 DFQATT, CDR2 SNEGSKA (reference sequence). The CDR3 covers 16 residues. Here the CDR3 reads CSARRVAEDAGNTIYF.

V usage is TRBV6-1 and J usage is TRBJ2-7; TCRdb's D gene call, TRBD1, goes unchecked for lack of DNA. Germline values: CDR1 MNHNS, CDR2 SASEGT. The CDR3 spans 11 residues. This chain's CDR3 is CATLTGYEQYF.

The rearrangement joins TRBV5-1 to TRBJ2-5; TCRdb returns TRBD1, unconfirmable since there is no DNA. The CDR3 spans 13 residues. Germline loops: CDR1 SGHRS, CDR2 YFSETQ. The CDR3 spells CASSADRAETQYF.

This chain links TRBV19 with TRBJ1-5; with no DNA, the TCRdb D assignment of TRBD1 cannot be verified. The CDR3 runs to 15 residues. From germline, CDR1 is LNHDA and CDR2 SQIVND (reference sequence). The CDR3 sequence is CASSIGGHSNQPQHF.

This chain links TRBV24-1 with TRBJ1-2; there is no DNA to check the TCRdb D call of TRBD1. This CDR3 region has 15 residues. The V gene's germline CDR1 is KGHDR and CDR2 SFDVKD. The CDR3 sequence is CATSGSTGVGYGYTF.

The rearrangement uses TRBV20-1 and TRBJ1-1. The CDR3 totals 17 residues. Germline V lookup: CDR1 DFQATT, CDR2 SNEGSKA (reference sequence). CDR3: CSARTSGVMIWDTEAFF.

The rearrangement links TRBV21-1 to TRBJ2-7; the TCRdb call, TRBD2, lacks DNA for checking. TRBV21-1 is marked as a pseudogene. The CDR3 totals 17 residues. The CDR3 reads CASSSLVVAGGEYEQYF.

This chain links TRBV7-2 with TRBJ2-7; lacking DNA, the TRBD2 call made by TCRdb goes unchecked. CDR3 length: 16 residues. Germline CDR1 reads SGHTA; CDR2 reads FQGNSA. The CDR3 spells CASSLTGLAGSYEQYF.

The gene calls are TRBV10-3 and TRBJ1-2. The CDR3 has 11 amino acids. The germline V gene encodes CDR1 ENHRY and CDR2 SYGVKD. The CDR3 reads CAISDSYGYTF.

This rearrangement joins TRBV7-2 to TRBJ1-4. The germline V gene has CDR1 SGHTA and CDR2 FQGNSA. This CDR3 is 16 amino acids long. CDR3 amino acids: CASSLGSSATNEKLFF.

V usage is TRBV18 and J usage is TRBJ1-2; checking the TCRdb D call of TRBD1 is not possible without DNA. CDR3 size: 15 residues. Germline CDR1 reads KGHSH; CDR2 reads LQKENI. Here the CDR3 reads CASSHPGTGDYGYTF.

The chain carries TRBV9 and TRBJ2-5; TCRdb reports TRBD1, a call that lacks DNA to check it against. The CDR3 extends over 16 amino acids. Germline CDR1 reads SGDLS; CDR2 reads YYNGEE. CDR3 amino acids: CASSVGLRGVEETQYF.

The rearrangement uses TRBV20-1 and TRBJ1-1; TCRdb reports TRBD1, a call that lacks DNA to check it against. Germline-derived CDR1 and CDR2 are DFQATT and SNEGSKA (reference sequence). This CDR3 is 14 amino acids long. The CDR3 protein is CSARAGAENTEAFF.

This chain joins TRBV12-3 or TRBV12-4 and TRBJ1-1. The CDR3 length is 15 residues. This CDR3 is CASSLDSAMNTEAFF.

The chain combines TRBV28 with TRBJ1-1; TCRdb's assignment of TRBD1 cannot be checked, as there is no DNA. Germline CDR1 and CDR2: MDHEN and SYDVKM. The CDR3 has 13 residues. The CDR3 is CASSPPVVTEAFF.

This chain uses TRBV11-3 with TRBJ1-1. The CDR3 contains 13 residues. Per the germline V gene, CDR1 is SGHNT and CDR2 is YENEEA. The CDR3 loop is CASSALENTEAFF.